This TCR beta chain is from a study of vaccination effects on CD4 cells after COVID-19. A remark on this clone: Its specificity is not known.

CDR1 is SGDLS and CDR2 is YYNGEE in the germline V gene. V was pared by 2 bases and J by 0 bases, with 9 bases between. This CDR3 has 15 residues. Using viral peptide pools, the ViraFEST assay grew out antigen-specific CD4+ T cells prior to sequencing. Cells that had been cultured for less than 13 days were the source of isolated CD4+ T cells. Vaccinated participants had no history of SARS-CoV-2 infection and tested negative for nucleocapsid antibodies. IL-2 at about 10 IU/ml and peptides at 7.5 to 10 ug/ml were added to cultured PBMC, approximately 2 million per well. IL-2 medium was substituted for half the medium on days 3 and 7. Generated by immunoSEQ multiplex PCR, the TCRdb table keeps only in-frame clones and is missing some. The sample shows some 22,000 clones, 70% to 75% of them seen only once. Findings and caveats of the study: No early post-infection timepoints were available in the study, which also included few convalescent patients. In the late period after vaccination, infection- and vaccine-induced clones contracted markedly.

The TCR comes from a human donor who received a COVID-19 vaccine. The sample in question was CD4+ T cells from PBMCs cultured with SARS-CoV-2 spike peptides, obtained before COVID-19 vaccination. This rearrangement joins TRBV9 to TRBJ1-3, with a weak D call TRBD1 (5 bases). The CDR3 region is CASSVQQVSGNTIYF. CDR3 bases: TGTGCCAGCAGCGTCCAACAGGTCTCTGGAAACACCATATATTTT.